The T cell receptor beta chain under discussion was sequenced for a study of shared T cell receptors in the human thymus. Sequencing was performed with immunoSEQ multiplex PCR; in TCRdb, only in-frame clones are kept and a portion is missing. The sample yields around 730,000 clones, 70% to 90% seen once. The CDR3 covers 11 residues. Germline CDR1 is MNHEY and CDR2 is SVGAGI. Trimming took 4 bases from V and 16 from J; bases not matched to a gene: 7. Only a few counts were recorded for this clone. The same data also contributed to another study, on human thymus T cells. This second study notes: Among the donors, all were healthy Finnish infants having corrective surgery for congenital heart defects. During corrective heart surgery, resections were taken, and the thymus tissue came from them. Within thymic and blood repertoires, V and J gene usage appeared to be biased. Related reports documented highly overlapping thymic repertoires among unrelated individuals.

The chain is built from TRBV6-5 and TRBJ2-1; 7 positions match TRBD1. Sample: thymocytes. The receptor was derived from a girl under three years old with a congenital heart defect. The CDR3 loop reads CASSFGDRVFF. CDR3 bases: TGTGCCAGCAGTTTCGGTGACAGGGTTTTCTTC.